This TCR beta chain was sequenced during a study of blood T cell repertoires in COVID-19. Looking at the study overall: Specimens from acute and convalescent COVID-19 originated in the United States, Italy and Spain. In each case, the material was cDNA or gDNA derived from T cells, B-cell-depleted T cells, or PBMCs.

This clone was observed a handful of times. The CDR3 runs 17 residues. Germline V gene data show CDR1 as MNHEY and CDR2 as SVGEGT. Trimming removed 2 bases from V and 2 bases from J, with 16 bases in between. How the authors handled the data: Cell counts per sample came from amplifying reference gene primers. The data were produced by immunoSEQ multiplex PCR, yet TCRdb's version contains in-frame clones alone and is incomplete. For V, J and clone size, that table is used; D and trimming come from the DNA. The sample holds about 250,000 clones, about 80% seen once. The Seattle patients joined while their infection was active and were tracked longitudinally afterward.

The chain combines TRBV6-2 or TRBV6-3 with TRBJ1-5, with a weak D call TRBD1 (5 bases). The sequenced material came from peripheral blood. This receptor was identified in a person between 70 and 80 years old with COVID-19, enrolled during active disease. The CDR3 DNA follows: TGTGCCAGCAGTTACGCCAGGGAAGGACGAGGCAATCAGCCCCAGCATTTT. As protein: CASSYAREGRGNQPQHF.